This passage covers 16 T cell receptor beta chains from one sample sequenced in a study of HIV-infected patients and healthy controls. From the 5' RACE reads, TCRdb called clonotypes with MiXCR, one entry per CDR3 protein. In the table there are 65,000 to 70,000 distinct CDR3 sequences, roughly a sixth of which are singletons. Sequencing input: CD4+ T cells from blood. The receptors stem from a human donor in good health.

The table lists this clonotype with a few counts. The V gene is TRBV6-6, the J gene TRBJ2-5; D possibly corresponds to TRBD1 (6 bases). The CDR3 spans 14 residues. CDR1 is MNHNY and CDR2 is SVGAGI in the germline V gene (reference sequence). V lost 6 bases and J lost 1, with 12 bases in between. The CDR3 loop is CASRSGTTQETQYF. The CDR3 region has the DNA TGTGCCAGCAGGTCCGGGACAACCCAAGAGACCCAGTACTTC.

This clonotype was detected many times. The chain recombines TRBV6-6 with TRBJ1-1; 9 bases line up with TRBD1. Trimming took 5 bases from V and 4 from J; bases not matched to a gene: 11. CDR3 length: 16 residues. Germline V gives CDR1 MNHNY, CDR2 SVGAGI (reference sequence). The CDR3 loop reads CASSRTGEPRGTEAFF. The CDR3 nucleotides are TGTGCCAGCAGTCGGACAGGGGAACCACGGGGCACTGAAGCTTTCTTT.

The chain uses TRBV14 and TRBJ2-3; 7 bases agree with TRBD1. CDR1 and CDR2 from the germline V gene are SGHDN and FVKESK. This CDR3 contains 16 residues. V dropped 4 bases and J dropped 2; count of bases not matched to a gene: 9. Here the CDR3 DNA reads TGTGCCAGCAGCCGACAGGGCGCGCTTATCACAGATACGCAGTATTTT. This encodes CASSRQGALITDTQYF.

In this sample, this clonotype turned up many times. This chain connects TRBV2 to TRBJ2-2; 14 bases are a match to TRBD2. Germline V gene data show CDR1 as SNHLY and CDR2 as FYNNEI. Trimming removed 6 bases from V and 4 bases from J; junction bases left unmatched: 1. The CDR3 is made up of 15 amino acids. The CDR3 DNA reads as TGTGCCAGCAGGACTAGCGGGAGGGTCACCGGGGAGCTGTTTTTT. It yields the protein CASRTSGRVTGELFF.

This chain joins TRBV5-1 and TRBJ2-6; D remains unclear. Looked up from germline, CDR1 is SGHRS and CDR2 is YFSETQ. V was cut by 1 base and J by 2 bases, with 4 bases left in between. CDR3 size: 14 residues. CDR3 sequence reads: CASSLRAGANVLTF. The CDR3 region has the DNA TGCGCCAGCAGCTTGCGAGCTGGGGCCAACGTCCTGACTTTC.

This clonotype was counted many times. This chain joins TRBV15 and TRBJ2-3, with D unresolved. The CDR3 totals 14 residues. V was pared by 9 bases and J by 5 bases, with 18 bases between. Germline values: CDR1 LNHNV, CDR2 YYDKDF (reference sequence). In DNA, the CDR3 is TGTGCCACTGCTGAATCGGCCTCCTTAGATACGCAGTATTTT. It encodes CATAESASLDTQYF.

This clonotype was detected ten times or more. The rearrangement links TRBV6-2 or TRBV6-3 to TRBJ1-5; tentatively, D is TRBD1 (5 bases). The germline gives CDR1 MNHEY, CDR2 SVGEGT. V lost 2 bases and J 5 bases, leaving 7 bases between the germline ends. The CDR3 is 13 amino acids. The CDR3 sequence is CASSYQGHQPQHF. CDR3 nucleotides: TGTGCCAGCAGTTACCAGGGTCATCAGCCCCAGCATTTT.

V gene TRBV18 combines with J gene TRBJ2-5; D unclear. Germline V gene sequence: CDR1 KGHSH, CDR2 LQKENI. This CDR3 spans 13 amino acids. V dropped 5 bases and J dropped 5 bases, with 12 bases sitting between them. The CDR3 here is CASSRTKGETQYF. In nucleotides, the CDR3 is TGTGCCAGCTCAAGAACCAAAGGGGAGACCCAGTACTTC.

This clonotype was seen a few times. J is TRBJ2-3 and V is TRBV18, with 10 bases that match TRBD2. The V and J ends lost 2 bases and 7 bases, in that order; junction bases with no gene match: 6. The length of the CDR3 is 15 residues. CDR1 and CDR2 from the germline V gene are KGHSH and LQKENI. The CDR3 region has the DNA TGTGCCAGCTCACCAACTAGCGGGGCTTTAAATACGCAGTATTTT. It specifies CASSPTSGALNTQYF. Looking up the rest from reference TRBV18 and TRBJ2-3 gives the full variable domain: NAGVMQNPRHLVRRRGQEARLRCSPMKGHSHVYWYRQLPEEGLKFMVYLQKENIIDESGMPKERFSAEFPKEGPSILRIQQVVRGDSAAYFCASSPTSGALNTQYFGPGTRLTVL.

The sample holds one count of this clonotype. The rearrangement joins TRBV15 to TRBJ1-6; D remains unclear. The CDR3 totals 13 residues. Trimming shortened V by 6 bases and J by 3 bases, and 6 bases separated the two germline ends. Germline V gene data show CDR1 as LNHNV and CDR2 as YYDKDF (reference sequence). The CDR3 loop is CATRQVYNSPLHF. The CDR3 DNA reads TGTGCCACCAGGCAGGTCTATAATTCACCCCTCCACTTT.

This clonotype was counted only a few times. The rearrangement uses TRBV10-3 and TRBJ1-5, with 7 nucleotides matching TRBD1. The germline V gene encodes CDR1 ENHRY and CDR2 SYGVKD. The CDR3 has 14 amino acids. Trimming cost V 8 bases and J 4 bases; bases outside gene matches: 8. CDR3 nucleotide sequence: TGTGCCATCGGAGGGGGCCGGTTTAATCAGCCCCAGCATTTT. Amino acids: CAIGGGRFNQPQHF.

Ten or more counts support this clonotype. J is TRBJ1-4 and V is TRBV20-1; the match to TRBD1 covers 9 bases. The CDR3 extends over 16 amino acids. Germline CDR1 reads DFQATT; CDR2 reads SNEGSKA (reference sequence). The V and J ends lost 4 bases and 3 bases, in that order; junction bases with no gene match: 9. The CDR3 sequence: CSANPQGARANEKLFF. CDR3 bases: TGCAGTGCTAACCCACAGGGGGCGCGGGCTAATGAAAAACTGTTTTTT.

This rearrangement joins TRBV5-8 to TRBJ2-2, with TRBD2 matching over 9 bases. This CDR3 has 16 amino acids. Germline V gives CDR1 SGHTS, CDR2 YDEGEE. With 4 bases clipped from V and 8 bases from J, the junction kept 12 bases outside the gene matches. CDR3 protein: CASSPSGGGARGELFF. The CDR3 region has the DNA TGTGCCAGCAGCCCGTCCGGCGGGGGGGCCAGAGGGGAGCTGTTTTTT.

This clonotype has ten or more counts. This chain uses TRBV6-5 with TRBJ1-5; D call uncertain. V was shortened by 2 bases and J by 5 bases, with 4 bases between the two germline ends. Germline CDR1 MNHEY, CDR2 SVGAGI. The CDR3 has 12 residues. CDR3 sequence reads: CASSYRDQPQHF. CDR3 coding DNA: TGTGCCAGCAGTTACCGGGATCAGCCCCAGCATTTT.

This clonotype was found many times. The CDR3 loop is CASSQSGAETQYF. In nucleotides, the CDR3 is TGTGCCAGCAGCCAATCCGGGGCAGAGACCCAGTACTTC. The rearrangement joins TRBV3-1 to TRBJ2-5; D could derive from TRBD1 or TRBD2 (5 bases each). V gave up 2 bases and J gave up 4 bases, with 8 bases separating them. The CDR3 length is 13 residues. Germline CDR1 LGHDT, CDR2 YNNKEL (reference sequence).

The chain joins TRBV7-9 to TRBJ2-5, with a possible D match to TRBD2 (5 bases). Germline assignment: CDR1 SEHNR and CDR2 FQNEAQ (reference sequence). Trimming removed 5 bases at V and 7 bases at J, with 14 bases between. This CDR3 region has 13 residues. The CDR3: CASSRQDGGTQYF. The CDR3 coding sequence is TGTGCCAGCAGCCGGCAAGACGGAGGGACCCAGTACTTC.